The text below deals with one T cell receptor beta chain. Its antigen is undetermined. Between the trimmed V and J ends, which lost 4 bases and 0 bases, there was a span of 7 bases. Germline lookup yields CDR1 PRHDT and CDR2 FYEKMQ (reference sequence). The CDR3 consists of 14 residues. The time point here: newly diagnosed GD, antithyroid drugs for less than 3 months. Making the TCR library involved RNA that had been extracted from PBMCs. This record comes from a study of regulatory T cells in long-lasting Graves disease. Overall study results and limits: Graves' patients with persistent disease showed TCR diversity lower than patients newly diagnosed.

Through Arm-PCR of CDR3 regions and iRepertoire HTBI primers, TCR beta libraries were built. TCRdb analysed the multiplex PCR reads with MiXCR anew, one entry per CDR3 protein. Of around 470,000 distinct CDR3 sequences in the sample, around 15% are singletons; the top ten hold more than 15%. The same sample was also used in a study of T cells in Graves' hyperthyroidism and ophthalmopathy. Turning to that study: Most expanded thyroid clonotypes above 0.001 also appeared in blood.

J is TRBJ1-3 and V is TRBV13; D uncertain. The input for sequencing was peripheral blood mononuclear cells (PBMCs), taken at new diagnosis, from a patient treated with antithyroid drugs. The sequence derives from a woman in her 50s with Graves disease. CDR3 residues: CASSSSVSGNTIYF. CDR3 bases: TGTGCCAGCAGCTCCTCGGTCTCTGGAAACACCATATATTTT.